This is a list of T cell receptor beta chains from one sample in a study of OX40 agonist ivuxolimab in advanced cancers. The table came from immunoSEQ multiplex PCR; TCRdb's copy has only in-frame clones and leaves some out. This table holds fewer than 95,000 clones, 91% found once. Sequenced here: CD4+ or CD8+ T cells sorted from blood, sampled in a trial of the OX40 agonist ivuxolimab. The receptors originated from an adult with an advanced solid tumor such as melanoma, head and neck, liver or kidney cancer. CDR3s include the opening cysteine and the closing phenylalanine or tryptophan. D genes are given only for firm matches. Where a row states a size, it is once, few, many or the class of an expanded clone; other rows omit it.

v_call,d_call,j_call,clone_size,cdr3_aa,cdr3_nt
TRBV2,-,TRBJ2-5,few,CASCYQGYETQYF,TGTGCCAGCTGCTACCAGGGATACGAGACCCAGTACTTC
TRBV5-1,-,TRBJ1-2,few,CASSLEVGDYGYTF,TGCGCCAGCAGCTTGGAAGTAGGGGACTATGGCTACACCTTC
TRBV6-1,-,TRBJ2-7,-,CASSALLYEQYF,TGTGCCAGCAGTGCCCTACTTTACGAGCAGTACTTC
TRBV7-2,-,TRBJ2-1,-,CASSPRRAGPGSYNEQFF,TGTGCCAGCAGCCCGCGTCGGGCGGGGCCTGGGTCCTACAATGAGCAGTTCTTC
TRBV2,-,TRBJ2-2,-,CASSERQGSNTGELFF,TGTGCCAGCAGTGAGCGGCAGGGCTCGAACACCGGGGAGCTGTTTTTT
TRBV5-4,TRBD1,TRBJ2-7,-,CASTGGKGTGTYEQYF,TGTGCCAGCACCGGGGGGAAGGGGACAGGGACCTACGAGCAGTACTTC
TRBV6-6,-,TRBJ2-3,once,CASRPAASTDTQYF,TGTGCCAGCAGGCCCGCGGCAAGCACAGATACGCAGTATTTT
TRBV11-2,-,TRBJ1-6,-,CASSFRGRNSPLHF,TGTGCCAGCAGCTTCCGAGGGAGGAATTCACCCCTCCACTTT
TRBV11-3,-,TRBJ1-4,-,CASSLREKLFF,TGTGCCAGCAGCTTAAGAGAAAAACTGTTTTTT
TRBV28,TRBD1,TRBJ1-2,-,CASRSTGETGGYTF,TGTGCCAGCAGATCCACAGGGGAGACAGGAGGCTACACCTTC
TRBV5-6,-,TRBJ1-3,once,CASSLRSGNTIYF,TGTGCCAGCAGCTTGCGCTCTGGAAACACCATATATTTT
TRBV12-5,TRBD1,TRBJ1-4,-,CASGLVLFPGTGDEKLFF,TGTGCTAGTGGTTTGGTACTTTTCCCCGGGACAGGAGATGAAAAACTGTTTTTT
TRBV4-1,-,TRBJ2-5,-,CASSQGSGGLETQYF,TGCGCCAGCAGCCAAGGGTCGGGTGGACTAGAGACCCAGTACTTC
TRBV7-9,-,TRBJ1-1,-,CASSLQLNTEAFF,TGTGCCAGCAGCCTACAGCTGAACACTGAAGCTTTCTTT
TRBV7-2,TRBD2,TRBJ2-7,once,CASSSGLAGVNEQYF,TGTGCCAGCAGCTCCGGCCTAGCGGGAGTAAACGAGCAGTACTTC
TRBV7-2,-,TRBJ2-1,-,CASSLAGSVGSYNEQFF,TGTGCCAGCAGCTTAGCGGGCAGCGTAGGCTCCTACAATGAGCAGTTCTTC
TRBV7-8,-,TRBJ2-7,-,CASSPRLSSRTYEQYF,TGTGCCAGCAGCCCCCGGTTGTCCAGCCGAACCTACGAGCAGTACTTC
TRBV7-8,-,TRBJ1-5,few,CASSLVRVSNQPQHF,TGTGCCAGCAGCTTAGTGCGGGTGAGCAATCAGCCCCAGCATTTT
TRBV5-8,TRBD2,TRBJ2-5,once,CASSLIYASGIPETQYF,TGTGCCAGCAGCTTGATTTATGCTAGCGGGATTCCGGAGACCCAGTACTTC
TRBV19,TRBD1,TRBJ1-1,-,CASSRTGGLGTEAFF,TGTGCCAGTAGTCGGACAGGGGGCCTCGGGACTGAAGCTTTCTTT
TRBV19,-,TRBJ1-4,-,CASSMWEGRGEKLFF,TGTGCCAGTAGTATGTGGGAGGGCAGAGGTGAAAAACTGTTTTTT
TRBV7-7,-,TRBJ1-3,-,CASSLDWGSGNTIYF,TGTGCTAGCAGCTTAGACTGGGGGTCTGGAAACACCATATATTTT
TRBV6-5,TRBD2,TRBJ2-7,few,CASSWGTSAAYEQYF,TGTGCCAGCAGTTGGGGGACTAGCGCAGCCTACGAGCAGTACTTC
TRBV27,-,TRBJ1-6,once,CASSLERTYSPLHF,TGTGCCAGCAGTTTAGAGAGGACGTATTCACCCCTCCACTTT
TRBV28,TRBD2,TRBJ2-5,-,CASCRGTSGSFTETQYF,TGTGCCAGCTGCCGGGGGACTAGCGGGAGTTTTACAGAGACCCAGTACTTC
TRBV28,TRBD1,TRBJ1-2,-,CASRLQGRGYGYTF,TGTGCCAGCAGGTTACAGGGGAGGGGGTATGGCTACACCTTC
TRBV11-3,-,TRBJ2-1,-,CASSTPRLDEQFF,TGTGCCAGCAGCACCCCTCGACTAGACGAGCAGTTCTTC
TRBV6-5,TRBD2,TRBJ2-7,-,CASSSLAGGPSYEQYF,TGTGCCAGCAGTTCACTAGCGGGAGGGCCGTCCTACGAGCAGTACTTC
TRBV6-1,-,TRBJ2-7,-,CASRGGGYEQYF,TGTGCCAGCAGAGGTGGGGGGTACGAGCAGTACTTC
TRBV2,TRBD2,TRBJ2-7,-,CASRALADRGYEQYF,TGTGCCAGCAGAGCCCTAGCGGATAGGGGATACGAGCAGTACTTC
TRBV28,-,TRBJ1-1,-,CASSLGRGDTEAFF,TGTGCCAGCAGTTTAGGGAGAGGGGACACTGAAGCTTTCTTT
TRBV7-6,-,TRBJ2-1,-,CASSLDGRIYNEQFF,TGTGCCAGCAGCTTAGACGGGAGAATCTACAATGAGCAGTTCTTC
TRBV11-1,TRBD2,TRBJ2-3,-,CASSLVLAGGPDTQYF,TGTGCCAGCAGCTTAGTGCTAGCGGGAGGGCCAGATACGCAGTATTTT
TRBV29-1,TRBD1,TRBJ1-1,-,CSGGQGNTEAFF,TGCAGCGGGGGACAGGGGAACACTGAAGCTTTCTTT
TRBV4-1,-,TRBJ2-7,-,CASSAGVSYEQYF,TGCGCCAGCAGTGCCGGGGTATCCTACGAGCAGTACTTC
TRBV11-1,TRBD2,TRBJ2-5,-,CASSSGPSGRGGETQYF,TGTGCCAGCAGCTCGGGACCTAGCGGGAGAGGGGGAGAGACCCAGTACTTC
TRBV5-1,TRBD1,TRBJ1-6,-,CASSLGQGAYNSPLHF,TGCGCCAGCAGCTTGGGACAGGGGGCCTATAATTCACCCCTCCACTTT
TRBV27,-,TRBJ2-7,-,CASSLTPLRAYEQYF,TGTGCCAGCAGTCTAACACCATTGAGGGCCTACGAGCAGTACTTC
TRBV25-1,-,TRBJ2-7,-,CASSQTGYEVEQYF,TGTGCCAGCTCCCAGACGGGGTATGAGGTCGAGCAGTACTTC
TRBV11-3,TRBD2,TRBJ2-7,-,CASSFRTSGSSYEQYF,TGTGCCAGCAGCTTCCGGACTAGCGGGAGCTCCTACGAGCAGTACTTC
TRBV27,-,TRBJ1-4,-,CASSFGQAANEKLFF,TGTGCCAGCAGTTTCGGGCAGGCCGCCAATGAAAAACTGTTTTTT
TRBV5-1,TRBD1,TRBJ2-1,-,CASSYRGPNNEQFF,TGCGCCAGCAGCTACAGGGGACCCAACAATGAGCAGTTCTTC
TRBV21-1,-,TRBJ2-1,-,CASSRDRLSSNEQFF,TGTGCCAGCAGCCGGGACAGGTTGAGTTCCAATGAGCAGTTCTTC
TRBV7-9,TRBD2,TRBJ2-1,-,CASSSTERGGYNEQFF,TGTGCCAGCAGCTCGACCGAGCGGGGAGGATACAATGAGCAGTTCTTC
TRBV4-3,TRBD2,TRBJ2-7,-,CASSQDTGTSGTYEQYF,TGCGCCAGCAGCCAAGATACCGGGACTAGCGGGACCTACGAGCAGTACTTC
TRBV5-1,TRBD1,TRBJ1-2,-,CASSWGTGSNYGYTF,TGCGCCAGCAGCTGGGGGACAGGTTCTAACTATGGCTACACCTTC
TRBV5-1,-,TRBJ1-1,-,CASSLGLWQGWNTEAFF,TGCGCCAGCAGCTTAGGCTTGTGGCAGGGGTGGAACACTGAAGCTTTCTTT
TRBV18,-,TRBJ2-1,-,CASSPEMTGAGNEQFF,TGTGCCAGCTCACCAGAGATGACAGGAGCGGGGAATGAGCAGTTCTTC
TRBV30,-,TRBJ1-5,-,CAWSTGGRQPQHF,TGTGCCTGGAGTACCGGGGGTAGACAGCCCCAGCATTTT
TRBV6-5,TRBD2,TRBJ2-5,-,CASSKPGLVGETQYF,TGTGCCAGCAGTAAACCGGGACTAGTGGGCGAGACCCAGTACTTC
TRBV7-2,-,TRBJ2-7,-,CASSSRQLSYEQYF,TGTGCCAGCAGCTCCCGCCAACTCTCCTACGAGCAGTACTTC
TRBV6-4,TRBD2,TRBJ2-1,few,CASSEASGSILNNEQFF,TGTGCCAGCAGTGAGGCTAGCGGGAGTATTCTTAACAATGAGCAGTTCTTC
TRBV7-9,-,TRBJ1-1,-,CASSLGGRGPNTEAFF,TGTGCCAGCAGCTTAGGCGGCAGGGGCCCGAACACTGAAGCTTTCTTT
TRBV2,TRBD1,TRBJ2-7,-,CASSAPGTGIYEQYF,TGTGCCAGCAGTGCCCCCGGGACAGGGATTTACGAGCAGTACTTC
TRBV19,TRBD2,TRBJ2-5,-,CASSGPLSGTGETQYF,TGTGCCAGTAGTGGTCCGCTGAGCGGGACTGGCGAGACCCAGTACTTC
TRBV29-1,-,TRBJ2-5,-,CSVEREFWQETQYF,TGCAGCGTTGAACGGGAGTTTTGGCAAGAGACCCAGTACTTC
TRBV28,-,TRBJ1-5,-,CASSLNRSGWGNQPQHF,TGTGCCAGCAGTTTAAATCGTTCTGGGTGGGGCAATCAGCCCCAGCATTTT